These 24 T cell receptor beta chains originate from one sample sequenced in a study of CD8+ T cells in alopecia areata. It was cDNA, reverse transcribed from extracted RNA, that served as the sequencing template. TCRdb's table, derived via immunoSEQ multiplex PCR, lists solely in-frame clones and lacks some. The sample yields under 20,000 clones, more than 50% seen once. Specimens obtained from alopecia areata patients comprised lesional scalp punch biopsies and peripheral blood. The source material was skin, sampled at week 0. The receptor source for this set is a human donor with alopecia areata.

The chain carries TRBV18 and TRBJ1-5; 7 bases match TRBD1. The trim removed 6 bases at V and 1 base at J, leaving 6 bases unmatched. Germline values: CDR1 KGHSH, CDR2 LQKENI. The CDR3 is 15 residues long. CDR3 amino acids: CASSPGGLSNQPQHF. The CDR3 region has the DNA TGTGCCAGCTCTCCAGGGGGACTAAGCAATCAGCCCCAGCATTTT.

This clone was recorded a few times. The chain is built from TRBV10-3 and TRBJ2-2, with TRBD2 as a possible D gene (6 bases). V gave up 3 bases and J gave up 5 bases, with 13 bases separating them. CDR1 and CDR2 (germline): ENHRY, SYGVKD. The CDR3 contains 15 residues. The CDR3 here is CAISDYGGLTGELFF. In DNA form, the CDR3 reads TGTGCCATCAGTGATTACGGAGGGCTGACCGGGGAGCTGTTTTTT.

The CDR3 DNA sequence: TGCGCCAGCAGCCAAGATCTTACGGAGGGTTTGTCGGAGGGCTACACCTTC. This sequence encodes CASSQDLTEGLSEGYTF. The J gene is TRBJ1-2, the V gene TRBV4-3; no definite D call. Germline values: CDR1 LGHNA, CDR2 YSLEER. V was pared by 0 bases and J by 8 bases, with 22 bases between. The CDR3 loop spans 17 amino acids.

The chain recombines TRBV29-1 with TRBJ2-5, with D perhaps TRBD1 (5 bases). With 7 bases removed from V and 6 bases from J, the gap between germline ends came to 18 bases. Germline-derived CDR1 and CDR2 are SQVTM and ANQGSEA. The CDR3 contains 13 residues. The CDR3 loop reads CSAAFPDKKTQYF. In DNA, the CDR3 is TGCAGCGCAGCTTTTCCGGACAAAAAGACCCAGTACTTC. The full variable domain, completed using reference TRBV29-1 and TRBJ2-5, is SAVISQKPSRDICQRGTSLTIQCQVDSQVTMMFWYRQQPGQSLTLIATANQGSEATYESGFVIDKFPISRPNLTFSTLTVSNMSPEDSSIYLCSAAFPDKKTQYFGPGTRLLVL.

This clone was counted between two and nine times. The V and J genes are TRBV7-2 and TRBJ1-2; no clear D. Germline V CDR1 and CDR2: SGHTA, FQGNSA. This CDR3 has 14 amino acids. V lost 6 bases to trimming and J lost 0 bases, with 11 bases between them. This CDR3 reads CASRAAGTNYGYTF. DNA of the CDR3: TGTGCCAGCAGAGCCGCCGGGACTAACTATGGCTACACCTTC.

This clone was counted between two and nine times. The V and J genes are TRBV4-2 and TRBJ1-2; the match to TRBD1 covers 10 bases. The CDR3 has 15 residues. Trimming removed 5 bases from V and 4 bases from J; junction bases left unmatched: 7. Germline loops: CDR1 LGHNA, CDR2 YNFKEQ. The CDR3: CASSIRQGAGYGYTF. The CDR3 region has the DNA TGTGCCAGCAGCATAAGACAGGGGGCTGGCTATGGCTACACCTTC.

In this sample, this clone turned up a few times. V gene TRBV5-8 combines with J gene TRBJ1-5; tentative D call: TRBD1 (6 bases). Trimming cost V 4 bases and J 1 base, with 18 bases left between them. CDR3 size: 17 residues. Germline V gene lookup returns CDR1 SGHTS and CDR2 YDEGEE. The DNA for the CDR3 is TGTGCCAGCAGCCAAGTGCTAGGCCAGGGGAGCAATCAGCCCCAGCATTTT. It encodes CASSQVLGQGSNQPQHF.

The V gene is TRBV2, the J gene TRBJ2-5; 9 bases align to TRBD2. The J call could be wrong; TRBJ2-7 is a better fit for the DNA end. This CDR3 is 16 amino acids long. Germline CDR1 reads SNHLY; CDR2 reads FYNNEI. CDR3 region: CASRKRGVDNSYEQYF. The CDR3 coding sequence is TGTGCCAGCAGGAAGCGGGGGGTCGATAACTCCTACGAGCAGTACTTC.

V and J are TRBV7-2 and TRBJ2-7, with no clear D. CDR3 length: 12 residues. The ends were cut back, 4 bases at V and 0 bases at J, with 4 bases in the middle. Germline-derived CDR1 and CDR2 are SGHTA and FQGNSA. CDR3 in DNA: TGTGCCAGCAGCTCCATCTCCTACGAGCAGTACTTC. Translating it yields CASSSISYEQYF.

A single count supports this clone. The genes are TRBV18 and TRBJ2-5; a possible D gene is TRBD1 (5 bases). The germline V and J ends were trimmed by 3 bases and 4 bases, with 6 bases remaining between them. Germline CDR1 is KGHSH and CDR2 is LQKENI. The CDR3 runs to 12 residues. CDR3 amino acids: CASSPGRETQYF. CDR3 DNA: TGTGCCAGCTCACCGGGGCGAGAGACCCAGTACTTC.

This clone has a handful of counts. The V call is TRBV6-5, the J call TRBJ1-2; no firm D call. CDR3 length equals 14 residues. Germline CDR1 is MNHEY and CDR2 is SVGAGI. The ends were cut back, 5 bases at V and 8 bases at J, with 18 bases in the middle. The CDR3 region is CASSEEGIGPGYTF. CDR3 coding DNA: TGTGCCAGCAGTGAAGAGGGAATCGGGCCCGGCTACACCTTC.

The chain uses TRBV2 and TRBJ2-2, with D perhaps matching TRBD2 (6 bases). CDR1 and CDR2 (germline): SNHLY, FYNNEI. This CDR3 comprises 16 residues. The germline V and J ends were trimmed by 3 bases and 2 bases, with 13 bases remaining between them. CDR3 nucleotides: TGTGCCAGCAGTGACGTTCCGGGGGTTAACACCGGGGAGCTGTTTTTT. Protein: CASSDVPGVNTGELFF. Supplemented by reference TRBV2 and TRBJ2-2, the full variable domain reads EPEVTQTPSHQVTQMGQEVILRCVPISNHLYFYWYRQILGQKVEFLVSFYNNEISEKSEIFDDQFSVERPDGSNFTLKIRSTKLEDSAMYFCASSDVPGVNTGELFFGEGSRLTVL.

The rearrangement uses TRBV4-1 and TRBJ1-2; possibly TRBD1 for D (5 bases). V lost 2 bases, J lost 1 base, and 11 bases lay in between. The germline CDR1 and CDR2 sequences are MGHRA and YSYEKL. The CDR3 totals 15 residues. The CDR3 region has the DNA TGCGCCAGCAGCCAACTCGGGACTTTTAACTATGGCTACACCTTC. It codes for CASSQLGTFNYGYTF.

The chain uses TRBV25-1 and TRBJ2-2; no clear D gene. The germline V and J ends were trimmed by 3 bases and 8 bases, with 16 bases remaining between them. Looked up from germline, CDR1 is MGHDK and CDR2 is SYGVNS. CDR3 size: 15 residues. This CDR3 reads CASSEAPGRRGELFF. The CDR3 region has the DNA TGTGCCAGCAGTGAGGCTCCGGGTCGGCGGGGGGAGCTGTTTTTT.

The chain uses TRBV30 and TRBJ2-2; D remains unclear. Germline assignment: CDR1 GTSNPN and CDR2 SVGIG (reference sequence). The CDR3 is 12 residues long. V shed 3 bases and J shed 6 bases, with 8 bases lying between them. CDR3 sequence: CAWRPDAGELFF. CDR3 coding DNA: TGTGCCTGGAGGCCCGATGCCGGGGAGCTGTTTTTT.

The rearrangement links TRBV7-3 to TRBJ2-1; 10 nucleotides align to TRBD2. The ends lost 4 bases at V and 3 bases at J; junction bases unmatched: 3. CDR3 length: 15 residues. In germline, CDR1 is SGHTA, CDR2 FQGTGA. The CDR3, as DNA: TGTGCCAGCAGCTATCTAGCGGGGGACTACAATGAGCAGTTCTTC. Amino acids: CASSYLAGDYNEQFF.

The chain combines TRBV6-5 with TRBJ2-3, with TRBD1 matching over 10 bases. J lost 5 bases, V lost 4 bases, and 9 bases had no gene match. Germline CDR1 and CDR2: MNHEY and SVGAGI. The CDR3 totals 16 residues. This CDR3 reads CASSSIWTGGQDTQYF. DNA for the CDR3: TGTGCCAGCAGTTCGATCTGGACAGGGGGTCAAGATACGCAGTATTTT.

The rearrangement joins TRBV30 to TRBJ1-4; 7 bases map to TRBD1. Germline V gene sequence: CDR1 GTSNPN, CDR2 SVGIG (reference sequence). The V segment lost 3 bases and the J segment 2 bases; nucleotides outside the gene matches: 6. CDR3 length equals 15 residues. CDR3 sequence reads: CAWSRQGGTNEKLFF. As DNA, the CDR3 is TGTGCCTGGAGCAGACAGGGAGGTACTAATGAAAAACTGTTTTTT.

The table lists this clone with a few counts. This rearrangement joins TRBV7-9 to TRBJ2-1; the D gene is possibly TRBD2 (5 bases). Looked up from germline, CDR1 is SEHNR and CDR2 is FQNEAQ (reference sequence). The CDR3 extends over 16 amino acids. The V gene lost 4 bases and the J gene lost 0 bases, with 13 bases spanning the gap. The CDR3 loop is CASSSTSAGSYNEQFF. CDR3 nucleotide sequence: TGTGCCAGCAGCTCTACAAGCGCGGGCTCCTACAATGAGCAGTTCTTC.

CDR3 nucleotide sequence: TGCGCCAGCAGTCCTGACAGGCCCTCCTACAATGAGCAGTTCTTC. This codes for CASSPDRPSYNEQFF. This chain uses TRBV5-1 with TRBJ2-1, with D possibly TRBD1 on 6 matching bases. The V end was cut by 5 bases, the J end by 0 bases, with 12 bases between. This CDR3 spans 15 amino acids. CDR1 is SGHRS, CDR2 YFSETQ, per germline.

V is TRBV20-1 and J is TRBJ2-3; D uncertain. Per germline, CDR1 DFQATT and CDR2 SNEGSKA (reference sequence). The CDR3 spans 11 residues. V was cut by 6 bases and J by 6 bases, with 10 bases left in between. The CDR3 DNA is TGCAGTGCGCCAAGCTGGGATACGCAGTATTTT. It yields the protein CSAPSWDTQYF.

This clone is judged medium-sized. The rearrangement joins TRBV6-6 to TRBJ1-6; no reliable D call. This CDR3 has 11 residues. Trimming shortened V by 5 bases and J by 11 bases, and 7 bases separated the two germline ends. Germline V CDR1 and CDR2: MNHNY, SVGAGI (reference sequence). The CDR3 region has the DNA TGTGCCAGCAGTAACCGGGCACCCCTCCACTTT. Protein sequence: CASSNRAPLHF.

The chain couples TRBV7-2 to TRBJ2-7, with 7 nucleotides matching TRBD1. CDR3 size: 15 residues. V shed 2 bases, J shed 0 bases, and the junction held 4 bases outside the gene matches. The germline V gene encodes CDR1 SGHTA and CDR2 FQGNSA. CDR3 sequence (DNA): TGTGCCAGCAGCTTATCCAGGGGGAGCTCCTACGAGCAGTACTTC. This translates into CASSLSRGSSYEQYF.

V gene TRBV5-4 combines with J gene TRBJ2-3; D is unclear. CDR3 size: 12 residues. CDR1 SGHNT and CDR2 YYREEE come from the germline V gene (reference sequence). The ends were cut back, 4 bases at V and 0 bases at J, with 3 bases in the middle. The CDR3 DNA sequence: TGTGCCAGCAGCGGTAGCACAGATACGCAGTATTTT. Amino acids: CASSGSTDTQYF.